These 31 T cell receptor beta chains were sequenced from one sample in a study of shared clonotypes between healthy human individuals. Only in-frame clones appear in the TCRdb table, and some are missing; sequencing was by immunoSEQ multiplex PCR. This table holds approximately 1,000,000 clones, around 78% found once. What was sequenced was memory CD4+ T cells from PBMCs. Subset given: CD45RA-negative fraction. These receptors all come from a man aged 18 to 29 in good health. Some clones in this sample may be carry-over from other donors' samples.

V is TRBV19 and J is TRBJ2-1, with 9 bases lining up with TRBD1. The CDR3 consists of 15 residues. The ends lost 6 bases at V and 9 bases at J; junction bases unmatched: 12. Per the germline V gene, CDR1 is LNHDA and CDR2 is SQIVND (reference sequence). As DNA, the CDR3 is TGTGCCAGTAGCACGGGGACAGGGAAAGGGGGTGAGCAGTTCTTC. Translation gives CASSTGTGKGGEQFF. Looking up the rest from reference TRBV19 and TRBJ2-1 gives the full variable domain: DGGITQSPKYLFRKEGQNVTLSCEQNLNHDAMYWYRQDPGQGLRLIYYSQIVNDFQKGDIAEGYSVSREKKESFPLTVTSAQKNPTAFYLCASSTGTGKGGEQFFGPGTRLTVL.

The chain carries TRBV28 and TRBJ2-3; D uncertain. Germline-derived CDR1 and CDR2 are MDHEN and SYDVKM. Trimming shortened V by 1 base and J by 4 bases, and 9 bases separated the two germline ends. The CDR3 extends over 14 amino acids. The CDR3 nucleotides read TGTGCCAGCAGTTTATCCAGTCTGGCAGATACGCAGTATTTT. Translation: CASSLSSLADTQYF.

This sequence joins TRBV6-6 and TRBJ2-7, with a weak D call TRBD1 (5 bases). Trimming took off 6 bases at V and 0 bases at J, with 12 bases between the two ends. The CDR3 contains 14 residues. CDR1 MNHNY and CDR2 SVGAGI come from the germline V gene (reference sequence). CDR3 sequence reads: CASRAQVYSYEQYF. CDR3 bases: TGTGCCAGCAGGGCACAGGTTTACTCCTACGAGCAGTACTTC.

The chain employs TRBV18 and TRBJ2-1; perhaps TRBD2 as D (6 bases). The CDR3 runs to 16 residues. V was clipped by 2 bases and J by 0 bases, with 11 bases between them. CDR1 is KGHSH, CDR2 LQKENI, per germline. The CDR3, as DNA: TGTGCCAGCTCACCAGGTCGGGGGACCTCCTACAATGAGCAGTTCTTC. It is translated as CASSPGRGTSYNEQFF. The whole variable domain, filled in from reference TRBV18 and TRBJ2-1, reads NAGVMQNPRHLVRRRGQEARLRCSPMKGHSHVYWYRQLPEEGLKFMVYLQKENIIDESGMPKERFSAEFPKEGPSILRIQQVVRGDSAAYFCASSPGRGTSYNEQFFGPGTRLTVL.

The chain links TRBV4-1 to TRBJ1-4; TRBD1 matches at 7 bases. The CDR3 runs 15 residues. Per the germline V gene, CDR1 is MGHRA and CDR2 is YSYEKL. V trimming: 4 bases; J trimming: 3 bases; junction bases outside the gene matches: 5. Here the CDR3 reads CASSPTGVPNEKLFF. CDR3 nucleotides: TGCGCCAGCAGCCCTACAGGGGTACCTAATGAAAAACTGTTTTTT.

The chain recombines TRBV28 with TRBJ2-7; no definite D call. Germline values: CDR1 MDHEN, CDR2 SYDVKM. The CDR3 consists of 12 residues. V lost 6 bases and J 2 bases, leaving 8 bases between the germline ends. In nucleotides, the CDR3 is TGTGCCAGCAGAAATCCGACCTACGAGCAGTACTTC. Protein product: CASRNPTYEQYF.

The chain uses TRBV11-3 and TRBJ2-5; 9 bases match TRBD1. Germline CDR1 SGHNT, CDR2 YENEEA. V gave up 4 bases and J gave up 5 bases; unmatched junction bases: 5. The length of the CDR3 is 14 residues. CDR3: CASSYTGGGETQYF. CDR3 bases: TGTGCCAGCAGCTACACAGGGGGCGGGGAGACCCAGTACTTC.

The V call is TRBV5-1, the J call TRBJ1-3; D is uncertain. The CDR3 is 16 residues long. V lost 0 bases and J lost 6, with 16 bases in between. In germline, CDR1 is SGHRS, CDR2 YFSETQ. The DNA of the CDR3 is TGCGCCAGCAGCTTGGAAGGCAGAGGAGGCGCAAACACCATATATTTT. Its translation is CASSLEGRGGANTIYF.

This clone was seen only a few times. The chain has TRBV6-1 and TRBJ1-2; D is possibly TRBD1 (5 bases). Germline V gives CDR1 MNHNS, CDR2 SASEGT. The CDR3 runs to 13 residues. V was cut by 6 bases and J by 4 bases, with 12 bases left in between. In DNA, the CDR3 is TGTGCCAGCAGACCGGGGCCCACCTATGGCTACACCTTC. It is translated as CASRPGPTYGYTF.

A word on this clone: A read error may explain this, as a much larger clone is one base away. The sample has other DNA sequences that encode this CDR3 too. The chain joins TRBV5-1 to TRBJ2-3; 9 nucleotides line up with TRBD2. There are 14 residues in the CDR3. Germline loops: CDR1 SGHRS, CDR2 YFSETQ. V lost 3 bases to trimming and J lost 1 base; unmatched junction nucleotides: 0. CDR3 in amino acids: CASSWTSGTDTQYF. The CDR3 nucleotides are TGCGCCAGCAGCTGGACTAGCGGCACAGATACGCAGTATTTT.

The chain carries TRBV27 and TRBJ2-2; no clear D gene. The CDR3 runs to 13 residues. V lost 5 bases, J lost 7 bases, and 11 bases lay in between. Germline assignment: CDR1 MNHEY and CDR2 SMNVEV (reference sequence). CDR3 region: CASSILLGGELFF. In DNA form, the CDR3 reads TGTGCCAGCAGTATTTTATTGGGCGGGGAGCTGTTTTTT.

Concerning this clone: The same CDR3 is also encoded by other DNA sequences in this sample. The rearrangement links TRBV5-1 to TRBJ2-5; no definite D call. Trimming pared 0 bases from V and 2 bases from J, leaving 8 bases between. Germline V CDR1 and CDR2: SGHRS, YFSETQ. The CDR3 runs to 14 residues. In DNA form, the CDR3 reads TGCGCCAGCAGCTTGGGGCAGTTTCAAGAGACCCAGTACTTC. Translation gives CASSLGQFQETQYF. The complete variable domain, with remaining parts taken from reference TRBV5-1 and TRBJ2-5, reads KAGVTQTPRYLIKTRGQQVTLSCSPISGHRSVSWYQQTPGQGLQFLFEYFSETQRNKGNFPGRFSGRQFSNSRSEMNVSTLELGDSALYLCASSLGQFQETQYFGPGTRLLVL.

In the case of this clone: The sample holds other DNA sequences that translate to the same CDR3. The genes are TRBV7-2 and TRBJ2-1, with TRBD2 matching over 8 bases. J gave up 7 bases and V 4 bases, and 9 bases lay outside the gene matches. The germline V gene encodes CDR1 SGHTA and CDR2 FQGNSA. CDR3 length equals 15 residues. The CDR3 is CASSSGLAGLNEQFF. CDR3 DNA sequence: TGTGCCAGCAGCTCAGGGTTAGCGGGACTGAATGAGCAGTTCTTC.

The chain couples TRBV21-1 to TRBJ1-3. TRBV21-1 is given as a pseudogene. The CDR3 runs to 19 residues. CDR3 in amino acids: CASSKALETDTASGNTIYF. CDR3 DNA sequence: TGTGCCAGCAGCAAAGCGCTGGAGACCGACACGGCCTCTGGAAACACCATATATTTT.

The chain joins TRBV18 to TRBJ2-3, with TRBD2 identical over 7 bases. The length of the CDR3 is 13 residues. V lost 1 base and J lost 6; bases outside the gene matches: 1. CDR1 and CDR2 (germline): KGHSH, LQKENI. The CDR3 sequence is CASSPLGGDTQYF. CDR3 coding DNA: TGTGCCAGCTCACCACTGGGGGGGGATACGCAGTATTTT.

This clone has just one count. A far larger clone is one nucleotide away, so this likely arose from a read error. The chain carries TRBV15 and TRBJ2-5; 9 bases fit TRBD1. Looked up from germline, CDR1 is LNHNV and CDR2 is YYDKDF (reference sequence). The CDR3 is 16 amino acids. CDR3 protein: CAPSRDRTGVVKTQYF. The CDR3 nucleotides read TGTGCCCCCAGCAGAGATCGGACAGGGGTGGTGAAGACCCAGTACTTC.

The chain couples TRBV4-3 to TRBJ2-3; TRBD2 aligns across 7 bases. This CDR3 has 15 residues. J lost 8 bases, V lost 0 bases, and 8 bases had no gene match. CDR1 and CDR2 (germline): LGHNA, YSLEER. The CDR3 here is CASSQESQGGGTQYF. Written as DNA, the CDR3 is TGCGCCAGCAGCCAAGAGTCGCAGGGCGGGGGTACGCAGTATTTT.

The chain employs TRBV28 and TRBJ1-2; 9 bases align to TRBD1. The length of the CDR3 is 15 residues. Germline V gene sequence: CDR1 MDHEN, CDR2 SYDVKM. With 7 bases clipped from V and 2 bases from J, the junction kept 8 bases outside the gene matches. This CDR3 is CASTETGGKNYGYTF. The CDR3 nucleotides read TGTGCCAGCACCGAGACAGGGGGTAAGAACTATGGCTACACCTTC.

The V and J genes are TRBV7-9 and TRBJ2-6; no clear D gene. There are 17 residues in the CDR3. V lost 1 base and J 0 bases, leaving 10 bases between the germline ends. Germline CDR1 is SEHNR and CDR2 is FQNEAQ (reference sequence). CDR3 bases: TGTGCCAGCAGCTTAGAGGTTTTGGCCTCTGGGGCCAACGTCCTGACTTTC. This gives the protein CASSLEVLASGANVLTF.

This clone occurred once. The rearrangement links TRBV9 to TRBJ1-3; TRBD1 is a possible D gene (6 bases). There are 17 residues in the CDR3. Trimming cost V 1 base and J 0 bases, with 14 bases left between them. From germline, CDR1 is SGDLS and CDR2 YYNGEE. The CDR3 spells CASSVRGGTLSGNTIYF. CDR3 DNA sequence: TGTGCCAGCAGCGTAAGGGGGGGAACACTCTCTGGAAACACCATATATTTT. The full variable domain, rest sourced from reference TRBV9 and TRBJ1-3, is DSGVTQTPKHLITATGQRVTLRCSPRSGDLSVYWYQQSLDQGLQFLIQYYNGEERAKGNILERFSAQQFPDLHSELNLSSLELGDSALYFCASSVRGGTLSGNTIYFGEGSWLTVV.

This rearrangement joins TRBV18 to TRBJ1-4; D perhaps matches TRBD1 (5 bases). The CDR3 covers 13 residues. The V gene lost 3 bases and the J gene lost 6 bases, with 8 bases spanning the gap. The germline V gene encodes CDR1 KGHSH and CDR2 LQKENI. CDR3 residues: CASSPDTYEKLFF. DNA for the CDR3: TGTGCCAGCTCACCGGACACCTATGAAAAACTGTTTTTT.

This chain uses TRBV19 with TRBJ2-3; 8 nucleotides match TRBD2. J lost 5 bases, V lost 4 bases, and 14 bases had no gene match. Germline V CDR1 and CDR2: LNHDA, SQIVND (reference sequence). This CDR3 is built from 17 residues. CDR3 residues: CASSRRGLAGFQDTQYF. The DNA of the CDR3 is TGTGCCAGTAGTAGGAGAGGGCTAGCGGGCTTTCAAGATACGCAGTATTTT. Together with reference TRBV19 and TRBJ2-3, the CDR3 gives the full variable domain: DGGITQSPKYLFRKEGQNVTLSCEQNLNHDAMYWYRQDPGQGLRLIYYSQIVNDFQKGDIAEGYSVSREKKESFPLTVTSAQKNPTAFYLCASSRRGLAGFQDTQYFGPGTRLTVL.

This clone occurred once. CDR3 nucleotides: TGTGCCAGCAGCTTTAGTGTAAATCAGCCCCAGCATTTT. Its translation is CASSFSVNQPQHF. V usage is TRBV7-3 and J usage is TRBJ1-5; D uncertain. The ends were cut back, 3 bases at V and 4 bases at J, with 7 bases in the middle. Germline CDR1 and CDR2: SGHTA and FQGTGA. This CDR3 is 13 amino acids long.

The chain recombines TRBV9 with TRBJ1-4, with D possibly being TRBD1 (5 bases). Trimming stripped 4 bases from V and 8 bases from J, with 21 bases between. This CDR3 has 16 amino acids. Germline V lookup: CDR1 SGDLS, CDR2 YYNGEE. The CDR3 here is CASSPLGQGRGEKLFF. The CDR3 DNA reads TGTGCCAGCAGCCCACTGGGCCAGGGCCGAGGGGAAAAACTGTTTTTT.

This clone occurred a few times. The rearrangement joins TRBV6-1 to TRBJ2-3; the D is unclear. The CDR3 sequence is 13 residues long. Deletions cut 3 bases from V and 4 bases from J, with 8 bases between. Germline-derived CDR1 and CDR2 are MNHNS and SASEGT. CDR3 in DNA: TGTGCCAGCAGTGATGCGTGGGCAGATACGCAGTATTTT. It specifies CASSDAWADTQYF.

The V call is TRBV2, the J call TRBJ2-1; the D gene is possibly TRBD2 (6 bases). CDR1 and CDR2 (germline): SNHLY, FYNNEI. The CDR3 has 16 amino acids. Trimming removed 6 bases from V and 5 bases from J, with 20 bases in between. The CDR3 DNA reads as TGTGCCAGCAGCCGCTGGGGGTCAGCGGGCCACAATGAGCAGTTCTTC. Amino acids: CASSRWGSAGHNEQFF.

The J gene is TRBJ1-2, the V gene TRBV15; D not certain. Trimming left V 7 bases short and J 8 bases short, with 23 bases between. Germline V gene lookup returns CDR1 LNHNV and CDR2 YYDKDF (reference sequence). The CDR3 spans 15 residues. CDR3 in amino acids: CATNQALTTPRGYTF. The CDR3 coding sequence is TGTGCCACCAACCAGGCCCTGACTACCCCGAGAGGCTACACCTTC.

V is TRBV2 and J is TRBJ2-7; 8 nucleotides agree with TRBD2. Trimming took 7 bases from V and 6 from J; bases not matched to a gene: 5. The CDR3 contains 12 residues. The germline V gene encodes CDR1 SNHLY and CDR2 FYNNEI. The chain's CDR3 is CASKAGAGEQYF. As DNA, the CDR3 is TGTGCCAGCAAAGCGGGAGCGGGCGAGCAGTACTTC. Using reference TRBV2 and TRBJ2-7 for the parts outside the CDR3, the full variable domain is EPEVTQTPSHQVTQMGQEVILRCVPISNHLYFYWYRQILGQKVEFLVSFYNNEISEKSEIFDDQFSVERPDGSNFTLKIRSTKLEDSAMYFCASKAGAGEQYFGPGTRLTVT.

The chain has TRBV2 and TRBJ1-4; TRBD1 matches at 11 bases. Germline V gene sequence: CDR1 SNHLY, CDR2 FYNNEI. The CDR3 sequence is 14 residues long. V dropped 7 bases and J dropped 6; count of bases not matched to a gene: 4. The chain's CDR3 is CASKRTGGDEKLFF. As DNA, the CDR3 is TGTGCCAGCAAACGGACAGGGGGCGATGAAAAACTGTTTTTT. Variable domain in full (rest from reference TRBV2 and TRBJ1-4): EPEVTQTPSHQVTQMGQEVILRCVPISNHLYFYWYRQILGQKVEFLVSFYNNEISEKSEIFDDQFSVERPDGSNFTLKIRSTKLEDSAMYFCASKRTGGDEKLFFGSGTQLSVL.

The J gene is TRBJ2-1, the V gene TRBV28; 8 nucleotides line up with TRBD2. Germline V gene sequence: CDR1 MDHEN, CDR2 SYDVKM. With V trimmed by 5 bases and J by 3 bases, 6 bases remained unmatched. The CDR3 has 15 amino acids. CDR3 residues: CASSPGGAGYNEQFF. The CDR3 DNA sequence: TGTGCCAGCAGTCCCGGGGGGGCTGGCTACAATGAGCAGTTCTTC.

V gene TRBV28 combines with J gene TRBJ2-7; a weak D match, TRBD1 (6 bases). Germline CDR1 reads MDHEN; CDR2 reads SYDVKM. This CDR3 spans 15 amino acids. Trimming removed 0 bases from V and 0 bases from J, with 9 bases in between. The DNA for the CDR3 is TGTGCCAGCAGTTTATGGCTGGACAGCTCCTACGAGCAGTACTTC. It yields the protein CASSLWLDSSYEQYF.